The 25 T cell receptor beta chains below were found in one sample sequenced in a study of blood T cell repertoires in COVID-19. Data came from immunoSEQ multiplex PCR; TCRdb stores just in-frame clones and leaves some out. The table includes some 460,000 clones, around 89% detected once. Sequenced sample: peripheral blood. Source of these receptors: a woman in her thirties with acute or convalescent COVID-19.

Points on this clone: Other DNA sequences in this specimen translate into the identical CDR3. This chain links TRBV5-4 with TRBJ2-3; possible D gene TRBD2, 6 bases. The CDR3 extends over 13 amino acids. CDR1 and CDR2 (germline): SGHNT, YYREEE (reference sequence). Trimming shortened V by 0 bases and J by 5 bases, and 7 bases separated the two germline ends. The CDR3 region has the DNA TGTGCCAGCAGCTTGGCCGGGGGAGATACGCAGTATTTT. This encodes CASSLAGGDTQYF.

This chain links TRBV5-1 with TRBJ1-1; 7 bases are a match to TRBD1. Germline values: CDR1 SGHRS, CDR2 YFSETQ. The CDR3 spans 13 residues. Trimming removed 3 bases from V and 6 bases from J; junction bases left unmatched: 5. The CDR3 DNA sequence: TGCGCCAGCAGCTCGCCAGGGGGGTCTGAAGCTTTCTTT. Protein product: CASSSPGGSEAFF.

The chain combines TRBV10-2 with TRBJ2-7; possibly TRBD1 for D (6 bases). This CDR3 region has 13 residues. V shed 7 bases and J shed 3 bases, with 13 bases lying between them. Germline CDR1 reads WSHSY; CDR2 reads SAAADI. CDR3 DNA: TGCGCCAGCAAGGACAGCGGAAACTACGAGCAGTACTTC. Its translation: CASKDSGNYEQYF.

The V and J genes are TRBV2 and TRBJ1-2; a weak D match, TRBD1 (6 bases). V was cut by 9 bases and J by 4 bases, with 15 bases left in between. The CDR3 is 13 residues long. Germline loops: CDR1 SNHLY, CDR2 FYNNEI. CDR3 DNA sequence: TGTGCCAGGGGGGCAGGGGCCGCCTATGGCTACACCTTC. It encodes CARGAGAAYGYTF.

V and J are TRBV2 and TRBJ1-5; 10 nucleotides match TRBD1. Unmatched junction bases numbered 1, after V lost 3 bases and J lost 2 bases. The CDR3 loop spans 15 amino acids. The germline CDR1 and CDR2 sequences are SNHLY and FYNNEI. In DNA, the CDR3 is TGTGCCAGCAGTGAGGACAGGGGGGGCAATCAGCCCCAGCATTTT. This codes for CASSEDRGGNQPQHF.

This chain links TRBV4-1 with TRBJ2-7; 7 nucleotides agree with TRBD1. The V gene end was trimmed by 6 bases and the J gene end by 0 bases; junction bases not matched to a gene: 8. The CDR3 contains 15 residues. Looked up from germline, CDR1 is MGHRA and CDR2 is YSYEKL. CDR3 DNA sequence: TGCGCCAGCAGAATGGGACAGACAAGCTCCTACGAGCAGTACTTC. Its protein product is CASRMGQTSSYEQYF.

At least ten counts were recorded for this clone. The gene calls are TRBV2 and TRBJ2-7; D is possibly TRBD1 (5 bases). Germline lookup yields CDR1 SNHLY and CDR2 FYNNEI. Trimming removed 4 bases at V and 2 bases at J, with 9 bases between. The CDR3 runs to 13 residues. CDR3 bases: TGTGCCAGCAGTGGACAGCAGACCTACGAGCAGTACTTC. Encoded protein: CASSGQQTYEQYF.

This sequence joins TRBV9 and TRBJ2-3; 9 bases agree with TRBD2. Germline V lookup: CDR1 SGDLS, CDR2 YYNGEE. The trim removed 3 bases at V and 2 bases at J, leaving 1 base unmatched. The CDR3 runs 14 residues. DNA of the CDR3: TGTGCCAGCAGCGCTAGCGGGGCCACAGATACGCAGTATTTT. Its translation is CASSASGATDTQYF.

The chain uses TRBV5-1 and TRBJ1-4; TRBD1 matches 7 bases. Germline V gives CDR1 SGHRS, CDR2 YFSETQ. V was pared by 0 bases and J by 4 bases, with 6 bases of the junction left unmatched. The CDR3 loop spans 16 amino acids. The CDR3 spells CASSLEGGIVNEKLFF. The CDR3 coding sequence is TGCGCCAGCAGCTTGGAAGGGGGCATAGTTAATGAAAAACTGTTTTTT.

The chain couples TRBV6-5 to TRBJ1-2, with D perhaps matching TRBD1 (6 bases). The V end lost 2 bases, the J end lost 4 bases, and 11 bases lay between the germline ends. There are 14 residues in the CDR3. The V gene's germline CDR1 is MNHEY and CDR2 SVGAGI. For the CDR3, the DNA is TGTGCCAGCAGTTACGGGCGCAGGGGCTATGGCTACACCTTC. Protein: CASSYGRRGYGYTF.

The J gene is TRBJ2-1, the V gene TRBV19; perhaps TRBD2 as D (7 bases). The V gene's germline CDR1 is LNHDA and CDR2 SQIVND (reference sequence). V was pared by 5 bases and J by 5 bases, with 31 bases between. CDR3 length equals 20 residues. The CDR3 coding sequence is TGTGCCAGTAGTGCCGTCCCGAAGACCCAGCCGCGGGGGCGAAACAATGAGCAGTTCTTC. This sequence encodes CASSAVPKTQPRGRNNEQFF. Full variable domain (remainder filled in from reference TRBV19 and TRBJ2-1): DGGITQSPKYLFRKEGQNVTLSCEQNLNHDAMYWYRQDPGQGLRLIYYSQIVNDFQKGDIAEGYSVSREKKESFPLTVTSAQKNPTAFYLCASSAVPKTQPRGRNNEQFFGPGTRLTVL.

This chain uses TRBV28 with TRBJ1-5; D gene ambiguous. The CDR3 is 16 amino acids. CDR1 and CDR2 from the germline V gene are MDHEN and SYDVKM. V lost 1 base, J lost 6 bases, and 16 bases lay in between. The CDR3 spells CASSLLMRVQGQPQHF. The CDR3 DNA sequence: TGTGCCAGCAGTTTATTGATGAGGGTTCAAGGTCAGCCCCAGCATTTT.

The J gene is TRBJ2-7, the V gene TRBV28; D remains ambiguous. The V gene lost 4 bases and the J gene lost 6 bases, with 19 bases spanning the gap. CDR1 is MDHEN and CDR2 is SYDVKM in the germline V gene. The CDR3 consists of 15 residues. The CDR3 reads CASSYHTAQWPEQYF. The CDR3 region has the DNA TGTGCCAGCAGTTATCATACAGCACAGTGGCCCGAGCAGTACTTC.

The chain joins TRBV19 to TRBJ1-4; tentative D call: TRBD1 (5 bases). V was trimmed by 6 bases and J by 6 bases, leaving 14 bases between them. Looked up from germline, CDR1 is LNHDA and CDR2 is SQIVND (reference sequence). The CDR3 is 14 residues long. The CDR3 sequence: CASSQDGGDEKLFF. The CDR3 nucleotides are TGTGCCAGTAGCCAAGATGGGGGGGATGAAAAACTGTTTTTT.

The chain couples TRBV11-2 to TRBJ1-1; 7 positions match TRBD1. Germline V gives CDR1 SGHAT, CDR2 FQNNGV. J lost 4 bases, V lost 4 bases, and 12 bases had no gene match. The CDR3 totals 16 residues. The CDR3 nucleotides are TGTGCCAGCAGCTCCGGGACAGCGCGTGGGATCACTGAAGCTTTCTTT. Its protein is CASSSGTARGITEAFF.

The V gene is TRBV20-1, the J gene TRBJ2-4; TRBD2 aligns across 10 bases. There are 16 residues in the CDR3. Germline V gene lookup returns CDR1 DFQATT and CDR2 SNEGSKA (reference sequence). V shed 4 bases and J 4 bases; nucleotides not matched to a gene: 10. The CDR3 reads CSAIELAGSKKNIQYF. For the CDR3, the DNA is TGCAGTGCTATTGAACTAGCGGGGTCGAAGAAAAACATTCAGTACTTC.

The chain links TRBV7-8 to TRBJ2-7, with D tentatively TRBD1 (6 bases). Germline-derived CDR1 and CDR2 are SGHVS and FQNEAQ. Trimming left V 5 bases short and J 0 bases short, with 17 bases between. There are 16 residues in the CDR3. In DNA form, the CDR3 reads TGTGCCAGCAGCACCCCCCGGGACACGAGCTCCTACGAGCAGTACTTC. It encodes CASSTPRDTSSYEQYF.

J is TRBJ2-7 and V is TRBV3-1 (or the pseudogene TRBV3-2); the D gene is possibly TRBD2 (6 bases). The CDR3 is made up of 14 amino acids. V gave up 1 base and J gave up 6 bases, with 13 bases separating them. The germline V gene encodes CDR1 LGHDT and CDR2 YNNKEL (reference sequence). The CDR3 region is CASSQGGGLVEQYF. The CDR3 coding sequence is TGTGCCAGCAGCCAAGGTGGGGGGTTGGTCGAGCAGTACTTC.

The chain employs TRBV21-1 and TRBJ2-5; TRBD1 is taken as the D call from the table, unchecked against the DNA. TRBV21-1 is a documented pseudogene. The CDR3 sequence is 14 residues long. The CDR3 DNA follows: TGTGCCAGCAGCAAACCTGCAGGGGGAGAGACCCAGTACTTC. This encodes CASSKPAGGETQYF.

With respect to this clone: Other DNA sequences within the sample encode an identical CDR3. The chain uses TRBV4-2 and TRBJ2-5, with TRBD1 identical over 8 bases. Germline loops: CDR1 LGHNA, CDR2 YNFKEQ. The CDR3 sequence is 13 residues long. V gave up 1 base and J gave up 5 bases; unmatched junction bases: 0. CDR3: CASSQGDRETQYF. Written as DNA, the CDR3 is TGTGCCAGCAGCCAAGGGGACAGGGAGACCCAGTACTTC.

The rearrangement links TRBV5-1 to TRBJ2-3, with D maybe TRBD1 (6 bases). The CDR3 consists of 15 residues. In germline, CDR1 is SGHRS, CDR2 YFSETQ. V was trimmed by 5 bases and J by 6 bases, leaving 19 bases between them. In DNA, the CDR3 is TGCGCCAGCAGTCCCCAAGACAGGAGTGTGGATACGCAGTATTTT. This codes for CASSPQDRSVDTQYF.

CDR3 coding DNA: TGCGCCAGCAGCCCGGGGGACAGTTTGAACACTGAAGCTTTCTTT. It yields the protein CASSPGDSLNTEAFF. The V and J genes are TRBV5-1 and TRBJ1-1; 7 nucleotides agree with TRBD1. Germline values: CDR1 SGHRS, CDR2 YFSETQ. V was clipped by 4 bases and J by 0 bases; unmatched bases: 6. The CDR3 is 15 residues long.

The chain joins TRBV6-5 to TRBJ2-3; 11 nucleotides agree with TRBD2. Germline V CDR1 and CDR2: MNHEY, SVGAGI. The CDR3 length is 16 residues. J lost 2 bases, V lost 1 base, and 2 bases had no gene match. CDR3 protein: CASSYLAGGDTDTQYF. In nucleotides, the CDR3 is TGTGCCAGCAGTTACTTAGCGGGGGGGGACACAGATACGCAGTATTTT.

V gene TRBV7-9 combines with J gene TRBJ2-1; 12 positions agree with TRBD2. Unmatched junction bases numbered 0, after V lost 0 bases and J lost 0 bases. The CDR3 spans 17 residues. In germline, CDR1 is SEHNR, CDR2 FQNEAQ (reference sequence). CDR3 protein: CASSLATSGSSYNEQFF. CDR3 bases: TGTGCCAGCAGCTTAGCGACTAGCGGGAGCTCCTACAATGAGCAGTTCTTC.

Points on this clone: One junction end disagrees with the germline gene, perhaps due to a read error. The rearrangement links TRBV11-2 to TRBJ2-7, with D perhaps TRBD2 (6 bases). The germline gives CDR1 SGHAT, CDR2 FQNNGV. This CDR3 is 15 amino acids long. The CDR3 loop is CASSLEPGGNYEQYF. DNA of the CDR3: TGTGCCAGCAGCCTAGAACCCGGGGGAAACTACGAGCAGTACTTC.